This passage covers 12 T cell receptor beta chains from one sample sequenced in a study of blood T cell repertoires in COVID-19. Repertoires were generated with immunoSEQ multiplex PCR, while TCRdb's copy carries only in-frame clones and drops some. The sample records some 300,000 clones, 90% being singletons. Sequencing used PBMCs or T cells enriched from blood (not recorded which). All receptors come from a woman aged 30 to 39 who had been exposed to COVID-19.

This chain connects TRBV29-1 to TRBJ1-1; 8 bases are shared with TRBD1. V gave up 4 bases and J gave up 5 bases; unmatched junction bases: 21. Germline V gene lookup returns CDR1 SQVTM and CDR2 ANQGSEA. The CDR3 is 18 amino acids. DNA of the CDR3: TGCAGCGTTGGTGGTTATATCCCCGCGGCAGGGGGCAGGACTGAAGCTTTCTTT. Protein: CSVGGYIPAAGGRTEAFF.

V gene TRBV19 combines with J gene TRBJ1-2, with TRBD1 matching over 11 bases. The CDR3 has 15 amino acids. Germline V gene sequence: CDR1 LNHDA, CDR2 SQIVND (reference sequence). With V trimmed by 5 bases and J by 8 bases, 10 bases remained unmatched. The chain's CDR3 is CASSSRTGGFGGYTF. The CDR3 DNA reads as TGTGCCAGTAGTTCCCGGACAGGGGGCTTTGGAGGCTACACCTTC.

The V call is TRBV3-1 (or the pseudogene TRBV3-2), the J call TRBJ1-1, with D unclear. Trimming stripped 1 base from V and 8 bases from J, with 11 bases between. This CDR3 comprises 13 residues. CDR1 and CDR2 (germline): LGHDT, YNNKEL (reference sequence). Here the CDR3 reads CASSQVDGKEAFF. In nucleotides, the CDR3 is TGTGCCAGCAGCCAAGTTGACGGGAAGGAAGCTTTCTTT.

The V and J genes are TRBV3-1 (or the pseudogene TRBV3-2) and TRBJ1-6; D call uncertain. V was trimmed by 1 base and J by 8 bases, leaving 6 bases between them. The germline V gene has CDR1 LGHDT and CDR2 YNNKEL (reference sequence). This CDR3 has 13 residues. This CDR3 is CASSQVSDSPLHF. The CDR3 nucleotides are TGTGCCAGCAGCCAAGTCTCAGATTCACCCCTCCACTTT.

The genes are TRBV7-9 and TRBJ2-2, with D possibly being TRBD1 (6 bases). The CDR3 covers 17 residues. In germline, CDR1 is SEHNR, CDR2 FQNEAQ (reference sequence). V gave up 1 base and J gave up 5 bases, with 17 bases separating them. The CDR3 here is CASSLGSGTQGTGELFF. CDR3 DNA sequence: TGTGCCAGCAGCTTAGGAAGTGGGACCCAGGGGACCGGGGAGCTGTTTTTT.

Written as DNA, the CDR3 is TGTGCCAGCAGTAGAGGGACAGCAAACACTCAAGAGACCCAGTACTTC. This gives the protein CASSRGTANTQETQYF. The chain is built from TRBV2 and TRBJ2-5, with TRBD1 identical over 7 bases. The germline V gene encodes CDR1 SNHLY and CDR2 FYNNEI. V shed 5 bases, J shed 2 bases, and the junction held 11 bases outside the gene matches. There are 16 residues in the CDR3.

This clone was counted a single time. This chain links TRBV5-4 with TRBJ1-1, with D maybe TRBD1 (5 bases). The germline V gene has CDR1 SGHNT and CDR2 YYREEE (reference sequence). The CDR3 is 14 amino acids. V was trimmed by 4 bases and J by 2 bases, leaving 12 bases between them. The CDR3 sequence: CASSLGRTNTEAFF. For the CDR3, the DNA is TGTGCCAGCAGCCTGGGACGGACTAACACTGAAGCTTTCTTT.

The rearrangement uses TRBV5-4 and TRBJ1-1; weak D call: TRBD1 (5 bases). This CDR3 has 14 amino acids. The germline gives CDR1 SGHNT, CDR2 YYREEE (reference sequence). V shed 4 bases and J shed 5 bases, with 15 bases lying between them. The CDR3, as DNA: TGTGCCAGCAGCGCCGGGGGGGGAAAGACTGAAGCTTTCTTT. Protein sequence: CASSAGGGKTEAFF.

V and J are TRBV7-9 and TRBJ2-1, with TRBD2 matching 8 bases. The CDR3 runs 14 residues. Germline CDR1 reads SEHNR; CDR2 reads FQNEAQ (reference sequence). The V gene end was trimmed by 8 bases and the J gene end by 0 bases; junction bases not matched to a gene: 3. The CDR3 region has the DNA TGTGCCAGCCAAAGCGGGAGCTCCTACAATGAGCAGTTCTTC. Encoded protein: CASQSGSSYNEQFF.

This clone occurred a few times. The V and J genes are TRBV5-1 and TRBJ2-1; 10 nucleotides align to TRBD1. Trimming took 3 bases from V and 2 from J; bases not matched to a gene: 2. This CDR3 comprises 15 residues. The germline V gene encodes CDR1 SGHRS and CDR2 YFSETQ. The CDR3 reads CASSSGQGAYNEQFF. As DNA, the CDR3 is TGCGCCAGCAGCTCCGGACAGGGGGCCTACAATGAGCAGTTCTTC.

A few counts support this clone. This chain connects TRBV6-2 or TRBV6-3 to TRBJ1-3; 8 bases are a match to TRBD1. The ends lost 0 bases at V and 1 base at J; junction bases unmatched: 5. Germline CDR1 and CDR2: MNHEY and SVGEGT. CDR3 length equals 17 residues. The CDR3 nucleotides are TGTGCCAGCAGTTACTCGCAGGGGGCGCCTTCTGGAAACACCATATATTTT. The encoded protein is CASSYSQGAPSGNTIYF.

The chain uses TRBV24-1 and TRBJ2-2; weak D call: TRBD2 (6 bases). The V end was cut by 0 bases, the J end by 0 bases, with 10 bases between. Germline V gene sequence: CDR1 KGHDR, CDR2 SFDVKD. The CDR3 is 17 residues long. CDR3: CATSDLQRTTNTGELFF. In nucleotides, the CDR3 is TGTGCCACCAGTGATTTGCAGAGGACTACGAACACCGGGGAGCTGTTTTTT.